This TCR beta chain was found in a study of human T cells and chemical hapten exposure. Background on the study: Patients received weekly diphenylcyclopropenone doses to the scalp throughout the roughly 24-week study.

TCRdb itself ran the RACE reads through MiXCR, one entry per CDR3 protein. The sample yields around 57,000 distinct CDR3 sequences, approximately 9.9% seen once. The CDR3 has 16 amino acids. V was pared by 4 bases and J by 1 base, with 13 bases between. The germline CDR1 and CDR2 sequences are MGHRA and YSYEKL. Sample time point: patch test 1, 2 weeks after DPC sensitization. Treatment: therapeutic diphenylcyclopropenone sensitization with weekly scalp DPC. Extraction yielded total RNA from whole blood (unfractionated). Study observations and caveats: High-frequency TCRs, those above 1 in 1000, stayed the same after DPC sensitization. There were significantly more large CDR3 similarity clusters among expanded TCRs than among controls. The immune response of these alopecia patients might not match healthy individuals'.

This clonotype showed up many times. What it binds is not known. This sample comprised whole blood, obtained in connection with sensitization to the hapten diphenylcyclopropenone (DPC). The rearrangement uses TRBV4-1 and TRBJ1-4; a weak D match, TRBD1 (5 bases). The origin of this receptor is a woman between 40 and 50 years old with alopecia areata. Some clones in this sample may be carry-over from other donors' samples. This CDR3 reads CASSRIQAGTNEKLFF. The CDR3 nucleotides read TGCGCCAGCAGCCGGATACAGGCCGGAACTAATGAAAAACTGTTTTTT.